This T cell receptor beta chain was recovered during a study of PD-L1 blockade in urothelial cancer. Germline assignment: CDR1 SGHAT and CDR2 FQNNGV. This CDR3 is built from 15 residues. Losses at the gene ends were 4 bases for V and 2 bases for J; bases not matched to a gene: 4. Sequenced by immunoSEQ multiplex PCR; TCRdb stores in-frame clones only, minus some. The sample shows around 100,000 clones, roughly 84% of them seen only once. V is TRBV11-2 and J is TRBJ2-3, with 9 positions matching TRBD1. The sequencing here drew on PBMCs, taken around atezolizumab (anti-PD-L1) treatment. The receptor's source is a man between 45 and 60 years old with urothelial cancer. CDR3 nucleotide sequence: TGTGCCAGCAGCTCAGGGACAGGGAACACAGATACGCAGTATTTT. Translating it yields CASSSGTGNTDTQYF.